What follows are 17 T cell receptor beta chains derived from one specimen sequenced in a study of blood T cell repertoires in COVID-19. Clones were sequenced by immunoSEQ multiplex PCR, and TCRdb holds only the in-frame ones, with some missing. The repertoire holds about 98,000 clones, with 82% as singletons. Sequenced material: peripheral blood. These receptors originate from a man between 65 and 79 years old with active or convalescent COVID-19.

The chain has TRBV5-1 and TRBJ1-1; tentatively, D is TRBD1 (6 bases). In germline, CDR1 is SGHRS, CDR2 YFSETQ. Between the trimmed V and J ends, which lost 3 bases and 5 bases, there was a span of 17 bases. The CDR3 is 15 residues long. DNA for the CDR3: TGCGCCAGCAGCTCAGACTACAGGGTCGGGACTGAAGCTTTCTTT. Its protein product is CASSSDYRVGTEAFF.

This clone was seen only once. This rearrangement joins TRBV19 to TRBJ1-1, with D possibly TRBD1 on 6 matching bases. Germline-derived CDR1 and CDR2 are LNHDA and SQIVND (reference sequence). The ends were cut back, 3 bases at V and 1 base at J, with 12 bases in the middle. The CDR3 loop spans 15 amino acids. The CDR3 nucleotides read TGTGCCAGTAGTATTATTCAGGGGCGGAACACTGAAGCTTTCTTT. Translated, it gives CASSIIQGRNTEAFF.

The V gene is TRBV6-2 or TRBV6-3, the J gene TRBJ2-5, with 9 bases fitting TRBD1. The J segment lost 6 bases and the V segment lost 6 bases, leaving 5 bases of the junction unmatched. This CDR3 comprises 13 residues. CDR1 is MNHEY and CDR2 is SVGEGT in the germline V gene. CDR3 protein: CASSLTGGKTQYF. The CDR3 coding sequence is TGTGCCAGCAGCTTGACAGGGGGAAAGACCCAGTACTTC.

The genes are TRBV5-4 and TRBJ2-5; D call uncertain. The CDR3 consists of 13 residues. Germline CDR1 is SGHNT and CDR2 is YYREEE (reference sequence). Trimming left V 4 bases short and J 0 bases short, with 7 bases between. The CDR3 protein is CASSPRYQETQYF. CDR3 DNA: TGTGCCAGCAGCCCACGGTACCAAGAGACCCAGTACTTC.

The count of this clone is one. The CDR3 DNA reads as TGTGCCAGCTCACCACCTTTGATAGGGGTCAACACTGAAGCTTTCTTT. It translates to CASSPPLIGVNTEAFF. The chain carries TRBV18 and TRBJ1-1; possibly TRBD1 for D (5 bases). Trimming took off 0 bases at V and 2 bases at J, with 13 bases between the two ends. Germline V gene data show CDR1 as KGHSH and CDR2 as LQKENI. The CDR3 contains 16 residues.

This clone was recorded only once. The V gene is TRBV7-9, the J gene TRBJ2-7; D gene unclear. In germline, CDR1 is SEHNR, CDR2 FQNEAQ (reference sequence). This CDR3 region has 10 residues. V was clipped by 3 bases and J by 5 bases, with 2 bases between them. CDR3 DNA: TGTGCCAGCAGCTTTAACGAGCAGTACTTC. Protein: CASSFNEQYF.

CDR3 loop: CASSQEISAGGHRTDTQYF. The CDR3 coding sequence is TGCGCCAGCAGCCAAGAAATTTCGGCGGGGGGGCATCGCACAGATACGCAGTATTTT. V gene TRBV4-1 combines with J gene TRBJ2-3, with 9 nucleotides matching TRBD2. Germline lookup yields CDR1 MGHRA and CDR2 YSYEKL. Trimming at V came to 0 bases and at J to 1 base, leaving 11 bases not matched to a gene. The CDR3 has 19 residues.

V and J are TRBV6-5 and TRBJ2-3; TRBD2 matches at 7 bases. The CDR3 has 13 amino acids. Germline V CDR1 and CDR2: MNHEY, SVGAGI. The J segment lost 9 bases and the V segment lost 4 bases, leaving 7 bases of the junction unmatched. CDR3 region: CASSSGGAGTQYF. The DNA of the CDR3 is TGTGCCAGCAGTTCGGGGGGAGCGGGAACGCAGTATTTT.

This chain uses TRBV5-1 with TRBJ2-1, with 9 bases lining up with TRBD2. The trim removed 3 bases at V and 5 bases at J, leaving 3 bases unmatched. CDR1 is SGHRS, CDR2 YFSETQ, per germline. CDR3 length: 14 residues. The CDR3 coding sequence is TGCGCCAGCAGCTGGCGGGGGGGGCACAATGAGCAGTTCTTC. This sequence encodes CASSWRGGHNEQFF.

A remark on this clone: Other DNA variants within this sample encode the same CDR3. The chain combines TRBV6-5 with TRBJ1-1; D call uncertain. CDR3 size: 13 residues. Trimming pared 1 base from V and 5 bases from J, leaving 8 bases between. CDR1 and CDR2 from the germline V gene are MNHEY and SVGAGI. CDR3: CASSYYRGTEAFF. CDR3 nucleotide sequence: TGTGCCAGCAGTTACTACAGAGGGACTGAAGCTTTCTTT.

The chain is built from TRBV5-1 and TRBJ2-3, with TRBD1 matching over 11 bases. This CDR3 region has 18 residues. Germline-derived CDR1 and CDR2 are SGHRS and YFSETQ. J gave up 2 bases and V 3 bases, and 11 bases lay outside the gene matches. The CDR3 sequence is CASSSRTGTGGFTDTQYF. CDR3 DNA: TGCGCCAGCAGCTCCCGAACCGGGACAGGGGGTTTCACAGATACGCAGTATTTT.

V gene TRBV9 combines with J gene TRBJ2-7, with D possibly TRBD1 on 6 matching bases. V lost 4 bases and J lost 2, with 13 bases in between. This CDR3 is built from 14 residues. In germline, CDR1 is SGDLS, CDR2 YYNGEE. CDR3 bases: TGTGCCAGCAGCCCGTCGGACAGAGCCTACGAGCAGTACTTC. Protein: CASSPSDRAYEQYF. Variable domain in full (rest from reference TRBV9 and TRBJ2-7): DSGVTQTPKHLITATGQRVTLRCSPRSGDLSVYWYQQSLDQGLQFLIQYYNGEERAKGNILERFSAQQFPDLHSELNLSSLELGDSALYFCASSPSDRAYEQYFGPGTRLTVT.

The V call is TRBV6-2 or TRBV6-3, the J call TRBJ2-7; 7 positions agree with TRBD2. Germline values: CDR1 MNHEY, CDR2 SVGEGT. The V segment lost 0 bases and the J segment 7 bases; nucleotides outside the gene matches: 0. The CDR3 loop spans 12 amino acids. The chain's CDR3 is CASSYSGGEQYF. The CDR3 bases are TGTGCCAGCAGTTACTCGGGGGGGGAGCAGTACTTC.

The V call is TRBV7-2, the J call TRBJ1-5, with D possibly matching TRBD1 (5 bases). Trimming removed 6 bases from V and 0 bases from J, with 12 bases in between. Germline lookup yields CDR1 SGHTA and CDR2 FQGNSA. The CDR3 loop spans 15 amino acids. CDR3 DNA sequence: TGTGCCAGCAGTGACAGTTATGGTAGCAATCAGCCCCAGCATTTT. Translation gives CASSDSYGSNQPQHF.

The count of this clone is one. The chain has TRBV11-2 and TRBJ1-6, with no clear D. The CDR3 has 14 amino acids. The ends were cut back, 4 bases at V and 9 bases at J, with 13 bases in the middle. In germline, CDR1 is SGHAT, CDR2 FQNNGV. The CDR3 is CASSSVVPGSPLHF. The CDR3 region has the DNA TGTGCCAGCAGCTCCGTTGTTCCCGGTTCACCCCTCCACTTT.

This chain connects TRBV11-2 to TRBJ2-1; D might be TRBD1 (6 bases). The CDR3 covers 13 residues. V was cut by 2 bases and J by 7 bases, with 9 bases left in between. Germline-derived CDR1 and CDR2 are SGHAT and FQNNGV. The CDR3 reads CASSLTGKNEQFF. The CDR3 DNA follows: TGTGCCAGCAGCTTAACAGGGAAAAATGAGCAGTTCTTC.

The chain employs TRBV6-4 and TRBJ2-3, with 8 bases matching TRBD2. CDR1 and CDR2 from the germline V gene are MRHNA and SNTAGT. The junction had 11 bases not matched to a gene; V was cut back by 6 bases and J by 3 bases. The CDR3 runs 16 residues. CDR3 in DNA: TGTGCCAGCAGAACTGGGTGGCGGGGGGTAACAGATACGCAGTATTTT. It codes for CASRTGWRGVTDTQYF.